Detailed here is one T cell receptor beta chain. What it binds is unknown. The source of the sample is a study of T cell responses to AZD1222 COVID-19 vaccine. Study results and caveats: Targets within unmutated variant regions were reportedly found for nearly half of spike-specific TCRs. Baseline antibody screening turned up just a handful of seropositive AZD1222 recipients.

Here immunoSEQ multiplex PCR was the method, and the copy in TCRdb shows in-frame clones only, minus some. Of 80,000 or so clones in the sample, around three quarters are singletons; the top ten hold 25% to 30%. The J segment lost 4 bases and the V segment lost 1 base, leaving 3 bases of the junction unmatched. This CDR3 region has 14 residues. CDR1 and CDR2 from the germline V gene are MNHNS and SASEGT. The chain combines TRBV6-1 with TRBJ1-2, with TRBD1 identical over 7 bases. The sequence was collected from an adult who received the MenACWY meningococcal vaccine as a control. The starting material was peripheral blood, obtained 28 days after the second dose of the MenACWY control vaccine. The CDR3 DNA follows: TGTGCCAGCAGTGAAGTTGCAGGGGGCTATGGCTACACCTTC. Protein: CASSEVAGGYGYTF.